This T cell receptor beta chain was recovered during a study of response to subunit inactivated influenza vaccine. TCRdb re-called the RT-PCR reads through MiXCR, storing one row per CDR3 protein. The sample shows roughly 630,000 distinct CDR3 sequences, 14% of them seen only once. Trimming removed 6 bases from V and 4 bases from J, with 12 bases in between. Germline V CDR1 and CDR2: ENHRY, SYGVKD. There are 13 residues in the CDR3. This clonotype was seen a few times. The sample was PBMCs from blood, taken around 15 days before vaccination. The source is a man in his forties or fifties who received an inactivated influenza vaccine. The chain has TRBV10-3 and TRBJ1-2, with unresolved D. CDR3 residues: CAIRGDRGYGYTF. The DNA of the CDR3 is TGTGCCATCAGGGGAGATCGGGGCTATGGCTACACCTTC.